These 21 T cell receptor beta chains were sequenced from one sample in a study of identical twins. MiXCR, run by TCRdb on the 5' RACE reads, gives a single entry per CDR3 protein. The sample yields 200,000 to 250,000 distinct CDR3 sequences, roughly 7% seen once. The sample was also linked to a second study, of yellow fever vaccine responses in identical twins.

The sample was memory (CD45RO+) T cells sorted from blood. These receptors were taken from a woman younger than 30 in good health.

In this sample, this clonotype turned up many times. V is TRBV10-3 and J is TRBJ2-1, with unresolved D. CDR3 length: 12 residues. V was shortened by 5 bases and J by 2 bases, with 4 bases between the two germline ends. The germline V gene has CDR1 ENHRY and CDR2 SYGVKD. The CDR3 nucleotides read TGTGCCATCAGTTCGGCCTACAATGAGCAGTTCTTC. As protein: CAISSAYNEQFF.

The rearrangement links TRBV3-1 to TRBJ2-4, with D perhaps TRBD2 (6 bases). Trimming removed 7 bases from V and 4 bases from J, with 17 bases in between. The CDR3 is made up of 15 amino acids. Germline V gives CDR1 LGHDT, CDR2 YNNKEL (reference sequence). The CDR3 is CASTPGASEKNIQYF. For the CDR3, the DNA is TGTGCCAGCACCCCCGGGGCTAGCGAAAAAAACATTCAGTACTTC.

The chain joins TRBV6-1 to TRBJ2-1; a possible D gene is TRBD2 (5 bases). The germline V and J ends were trimmed by 1 base and 7 bases, with 14 bases remaining between them. Germline V gene sequence: CDR1 MNHNS, CDR2 SASEGT. The CDR3 spans 15 residues. CDR3 sequence: CASSEGTGSRNEQFF. The CDR3 DNA reads TGTGCCAGCAGTGAAGGGACGGGGTCGAGGAATGAGCAGTTCTTC.

The chain has TRBV11-3 and TRBJ2-3; D remains ambiguous. Trimming pared 5 bases from V and 4 bases from J, leaving 13 bases between. Per the germline V gene, CDR1 is SGHNT and CDR2 is YENEEA. The CDR3 has 14 residues. This CDR3 reads CASSTARFSDTQYF. CDR3 nucleotide sequence: TGTGCCAGCAGCACCGCTAGGTTCTCAGATACGCAGTATTTT.

In this sample, this clonotype turned up many times. V usage is TRBV12-3 or TRBV12-4 and J usage is TRBJ1-1; tentatively, D is TRBD1 (5 bases). There are 14 residues in the CDR3. Trimming cost V 6 bases and J 0 bases, with 11 bases left between them. CDR3 loop: CASSAGTVNTEAFF. The CDR3, as DNA: TGTGCCAGCAGCGCCGGGACGGTGAACACTGAAGCTTTCTTT.

V and J are TRBV7-8 and TRBJ2-7; D is possibly TRBD2 (5 bases). V gave up 4 bases and J gave up 0 bases, with 13 bases separating them. CDR1 and CDR2 from the germline V gene are SGHVS and FQNEAQ. This CDR3 region has 15 residues. The CDR3 DNA is TGTGCCAGCAGCTCCCGAACGGGGAGCTCCTACGAGCAGTACGTC. Translating it yields CASSSRTGSSYEQYV.

This clonotype has just a few counts. V and J are TRBV20-1 and TRBJ2-3, with D possibly matching TRBD1 (5 bases). The CDR3 is 14 amino acids. Per the germline V gene, CDR1 is DFQATT and CDR2 is SNEGSKA (reference sequence). V gave up 0 bases and J gave up 3 bases, with 10 bases separating them. CDR3 in amino acids: CSARDRWTTDTQYF. In DNA, the CDR3 is TGCAGTGCTAGAGATCGATGGACAACAGATACGCAGTATTTT.

The table lists this clonotype with many counts. This chain links TRBV29-1 with TRBJ2-3; TRBD2 aligns across 8 bases. V dropped 7 bases and J dropped 2; count of bases not matched to a gene: 8. This CDR3 comprises 14 residues. CDR1 is SQVTM, CDR2 ANQGSEA, per germline. Written as DNA, the CDR3 is TGCAGCGCCCCTCCTAGCGGGTACACAGATACGCAGTATTTT. Its translation: CSAPPSGYTDTQYF.

This clonotype has just a few counts. The V call is TRBV6-1, the J call TRBJ2-5, with D perhaps being TRBD1 or TRBD2 (5 bases each). Germline V CDR1 and CDR2: MNHNS, SASEGT. The length of the CDR3 is 14 residues. The V end was cut by 4 bases, the J end by 5 bases, with 14 bases between. For the CDR3, the DNA is TGTGCCAGCAGTGTCGGGACGCTACTTGAGACCCAGTACTTC. It encodes CASSVGTLLETQYF.

This clonotype was detected only a few times. The V and J genes are TRBV11-2 and TRBJ2-7; 10 positions match TRBD2. Trimming removed 5 bases from V and 3 bases from J; junction bases left unmatched: 7. This CDR3 region has 15 residues. Germline loops: CDR1 SGHAT, CDR2 FQNNGV. CDR3 DNA: TGTGCCAGCAGCCAGGTCGGGACTAGCGACTACGAGCAGTACTTC. Its protein is CASSQVGTSDYEQYF.

This clonotype was detected a few times. This chain links TRBV9 with TRBJ1-1; a possible D gene is TRBD1 (5 bases). Trimming cost V 0 bases and J 6 bases, with 12 bases left between them. The CDR3 runs to 14 residues. Germline V gene lookup returns CDR1 SGDLS and CDR2 YYNGEE. CDR3 amino acids: CASSVGDAVSEAFF. DNA for the CDR3: TGTGCCAGCAGCGTAGGGGACGCTGTCTCTGAAGCTTTCTTT.

This clonotype was seen a handful of times. This CDR3 reads CASSRTGPSYNEQFF. CDR3 nucleotide sequence: TGTGCCAGCAGCAGGACAGGGCCATCCTACAATGAGCAGTTCTTC. The chain couples TRBV7-9 to TRBJ2-1; 8 nucleotides align to TRBD1. This CDR3 has 15 residues. Trimming cost V 5 bases and J 1 base; bases outside gene matches: 4. CDR1 SEHNR and CDR2 FQNEAQ come from the germline V gene (reference sequence).

The chain uses TRBV7-3 and TRBJ2-3, with a tentative D call TRBD2 (6 bases). The V end lost 5 bases, the J end lost 6 bases, and 18 bases lay between the germline ends. Germline V CDR1 and CDR2: SGHTA, FQGTGA. CDR3 length: 15 amino acids. CDR3 region: CASSQLSGRPDTQYF. The DNA for the CDR3 is TGTGCCAGCAGCCAGCTCAGCGGGCGACCGGATACGCAGTATTTT. The full variable domain, its missing parts supplied by reference TRBV7-3 and TRBJ2-3, is GAGVSQTPSNKVTEKGKYVELRCDPISGHTALYWYRQSLGQGPEFLIYFQGTGAADDSGLPNDRFFAVRPEGSVSTLKIQRTERGDSAVYLCASSQLSGRPDTQYFGPGTRLTVL.

With respect to this clonotype: At one end, the junction sequence differs from germline, possibly due to a read error. The chain links TRBV15 to TRBJ2-4; D may correspond to TRBD1 or TRBD2 (5 bases each). This CDR3 has 13 amino acids. Germline CDR1 reads LNHNV; CDR2 reads YYDKDF (reference sequence). The CDR3 DNA reads as TGTGCCGCCAGCAGGGACCCTGTGGACATTCAGTACTTC. It encodes CAASRDPVDIQYF.

This clonotype was counted many times. The chain couples TRBV20-1 to TRBJ2-5; D tentatively fits TRBD1 or TRBD2 (6 bases each). The CDR3 covers 13 residues. Germline assignment: CDR1 DFQATT and CDR2 SNEGSKA (reference sequence). Deletions cut 3 bases from V and 1 base from J, with 9 bases between. The CDR3 protein is CSASRGPQETQYF. The CDR3 DNA sequence: TGCAGTGCTAGCCGGGGGCCCCAAGAGACCCAGTACTTC.

This clonotype was found many times. CDR3 in DNA: TGCGCCAGCAGCCCTTATACAGGGGCAGGCTCTGGAAACACCATATATTTT. It encodes CASSPYTGAGSGNTIYF. This rearrangement joins TRBV4-1 to TRBJ1-3; 7 bases agree with TRBD1. In germline, CDR1 is MGHRA, CDR2 YSYEKL. V lost 4 bases and J lost 0; bases outside the gene matches: 9. The CDR3 contains 17 residues.

The sample holds a few counts of this clonotype. The chain has TRBV6-5 and TRBJ2-2; TRBD2 matches at 9 bases. The germline V gene encodes CDR1 MNHEY and CDR2 SVGAGI. The CDR3 extends over 15 amino acids. Trimming at V came to 2 bases and at J to 6 bases, leaving 4 bases not matched to a gene. CDR3 DNA: TGTGCCAGCAGTTACGAGCGGGAGGCCCCCGGGGAGCTGTTTTTT. It encodes CASSYEREAPGELFF.

V gene TRBV12-3 or TRBV12-4 combines with J gene TRBJ2-7; D possibly corresponds to TRBD2 (6 bases). This CDR3 contains 13 residues. The V gene lost 3 bases and the J gene lost 3 bases, with 9 bases spanning the gap. This chain's CDR3 is CASSLGGYYEQYF. In DNA, the CDR3 is TGTGCCAGCAGTTTGGGAGGATACTACGAGCAGTACTTC.

This clonotype occurred many times. The chain carries TRBV5-1 and TRBJ1-5, with D uncertain. The V end was cut by 3 bases, the J end by 5 bases, with 9 bases between. This CDR3 is 13 amino acids long. Per germline, CDR1 SGHRS and CDR2 YFSETQ. The CDR3 loop reads CASSWEPDQPQHF. The CDR3 DNA reads as TGCGCCAGCAGCTGGGAACCTGATCAGCCCCAGCATTTT.

The CDR3 region is CASSLGGRAETQYF. DNA for the CDR3: TGTGCCAGCAGTTTAGGCGGGAGGGCCGAGACCCAGTACTTC. V and J are TRBV12-3 or TRBV12-4 and TRBJ2-5; 9 nucleotides match TRBD2. The ends lost 1 base at V and 5 bases at J; junction bases unmatched: 2. The CDR3 spans 14 residues.

This clonotype was seen more than once but under ten times. The rearrangement links TRBV6-2 or TRBV6-3 to TRBJ2-1, with D perhaps TRBD1 or TRBD2 (6 bases each). CDR3 length equals 20 residues. Per germline, CDR1 MNHEY and CDR2 SVGEGT. The V gene lost 6 bases and the J gene lost 7 bases, with 34 bases spanning the gap. This CDR3 is CASSKLRSSSLLEGGNEQFF. In nucleotides, the CDR3 is TGTGCCAGCAGCAAACTCCGTAGCAGCAGCCTCCTTGAGGGGGGTAATGAGCAGTTCTTC.